The 22 T cell receptor beta chains given below trace back to one sample, sequenced in a study of blood T cells in healthy people across ages. Alongside a J-beta primer mix, a sample-barcoded 5' primer served in a second PCR lasting about 7 to 12 cycles. From the 5' RACE reads, TCRdb called clonotypes with MiXCR, one entry per CDR3 protein. The sample holds about 620,000 distinct CDR3 sequences, roughly 20% seen once. Material for sequencing was blood. These receptors were taken from a man between 65 and 79 years old in good health.

In its sample, this clonotype was seen many times. The chain carries TRBV25-1 and TRBJ2-1, with D perhaps TRBD2 (5 bases). Germline loops: CDR1 MGHDK, CDR2 SYGVNS. The CDR3 consists of 16 residues. V shed 3 bases and J shed 0 bases, with 12 bases lying between them. DNA of the CDR3: TGTGCCAGCAGTGATGGGCGGAGGAGCTCCTACAATGAGCAGTTCTTC. It translates to CASSDGRRSSYNEQFF.

This clonotype was observed a handful of times. V is TRBV9 and J is TRBJ1-2; 11 nucleotides match TRBD1. This CDR3 spans 15 amino acids. The J segment lost 8 bases and the V segment lost 4 bases, leaving 10 bases of the junction unmatched. Looked up from germline, CDR1 is SGDLS and CDR2 is YYNGEE. CDR3 coding DNA: TGTGCCAGCAGCACCCGGACAGGGGGCTTAGGAGGCTACACCTTC. This codes for CASSTRTGGLGGYTF.

The CDR3 here is CASSLSPGQWEQYF. In DNA, the CDR3 is TGTGCCAGCAGTTTGTCTCCGGGACAGTGGGAGCAGTACTTC. The chain combines TRBV28 with TRBJ2-7; TRBD1 matches at 7 bases. Germline CDR1 is MDHEN and CDR2 is SYDVKM. This CDR3 spans 14 amino acids. The V segment lost 3 bases and the J segment 7 bases; nucleotides outside the gene matches: 9.

This clonotype has ten or more counts. V and J are TRBV20-1 and TRBJ2-5; 7 bases line up with TRBD1. J lost 5 bases, V lost 6 bases, and 15 bases had no gene match. Germline V gene data show CDR1 as DFQATT and CDR2 as SNEGSKA (reference sequence). The CDR3 covers 15 residues. The CDR3 DNA follows: TGCAGTGCCACTCCGGGACAGTTCAGCATGGAGACCCAGTACTTC. Translated: CSATPGQFSMETQYF.

The table lists this clonotype with a few counts. This chain joins TRBV20-1 and TRBJ2-5; possible D gene TRBD1, 6 bases. Germline CDR1 is DFQATT and CDR2 is SNEGSKA (reference sequence). The CDR3 has 11 residues. V lost 7 bases, J lost 5 bases, and 11 bases lay in between. CDR3 region: CSVGRGETQYF. DNA for the CDR3: TGCAGTGTTGGTAGGGGGGAGACCCAGTACTTC.

The chain carries TRBV7-2 and TRBJ2-7; the D is unclear. Germline lookup yields CDR1 SGHTA and CDR2 FQGNSA. The V and J ends lost 7 bases and 0 bases respectively, with 13 bases between them. The CDR3 extends over 14 amino acids. CDR3 residues: CASTPKVASYEQYF. CDR3 DNA: TGTGCCAGCACCCCAAAAGTAGCCTCCTACGAGCAGTACTTC.

This clonotype was detected only a few times. This rearrangement joins TRBV11-2 to TRBJ2-5, with 7 nucleotides matching TRBD2. V lost 2 bases to trimming and J lost 0 bases; unmatched junction nucleotides: 3. The germline V gene has CDR1 SGHAT and CDR2 FQNNGV. The CDR3 runs to 15 residues. The CDR3 loop is CASSLNGRDQETQYF. The CDR3 bases are TGTGCCAGCAGCTTAAATGGGAGGGACCAAGAGACCCAGTACTTC.

The chain is built from TRBV11-1 and TRBJ2-5, with a weak D call TRBD2 (5 bases). Matching the DNA end better, TRBJ2-1 makes the J call doubtful. In germline, CDR1 is SGHAT, CDR2 FQDESV (reference sequence). This CDR3 has 11 amino acids. CDR3 nucleotide sequence: TGTGCCAGCAGCTCACCGGGATCACAGTTCTTC. Its protein product is CASSSPGSQFF.

V is TRBV6-2 or TRBV6-3 and J is TRBJ2-1; D perhaps matches TRBD2 (7 bases). The CDR3 is made up of 16 amino acids. V lost 2 bases and J 6 bases, leaving 17 bases between the germline ends. In germline, CDR1 is MNHEY, CDR2 SVGEGT. The DNA of the CDR3 is TGTGCCAGCAGTTACGCGGGGGCAGGGACTTCCAATGAGCAGTTCTTC. Protein sequence: CASSYAGAGTSNEQFF.

The sample holds a few counts of this clonotype. This chain links TRBV21-1 with TRBJ1-2; the listed D gene, TRBD1, was not tested against the DNA. TRBV21-1 is a recognized pseudogene. This CDR3 is 17 amino acids long. In DNA, the CDR3 is TGTGCCAGCAGCAAAAGGGGGGGACAGGGGCCTAACTATGGCTACACCTTC. This gives the protein CASSKRGGQGPNYGYTF.

In its sample, this clonotype was seen a few times. V is TRBV7-8 and J is TRBJ2-3, with D possibly matching TRBD2 (6 bases). V lost 5 bases and J 0 bases, leaving 15 bases between the germline ends. Germline V gene lookup returns CDR1 SGHVS and CDR2 FQNEAQ. This CDR3 is built from 16 residues. CDR3 DNA sequence: TGTGCCAGCAGCATTGCCCCTGGAGGGAGCACAGATACGCAGTATTTT. It yields the protein CASSIAPGGSTDTQYF.

This clonotype was counted only a few times. The V and J genes are TRBV29-1 and TRBJ2-5; D call uncertain. There are 11 residues in the CDR3. V lost 3 bases to trimming and J lost 4 bases, with 6 bases between them. The V gene's germline CDR1 is SQVTM and CDR2 ANQGSEA. CDR3 bases: TGCAGCGTTGAGACGTTAGAGACCCAGTACTTC. Its protein is CSVETLETQYF.

This clonotype was seen only a few times. J is TRBJ2-5 and V is TRBV7-2, with 10 bases aligning to TRBD2. The J call may be incorrect, as the DNA end agrees better with TRBJ2-7. CDR1 is SGHTA and CDR2 is FQGNSA in the germline V gene. This CDR3 comprises 17 residues. DNA of the CDR3: TGTGCCAGCAGCTTATCCCCTCTAGCGGGAGTAGCTGGCGAGCAGTACTTC. This codes for CASSLSPLAGVAGEQYF.

The sample holds a few counts of this clonotype. An end of the junction does not agree with germline; a read error may underlie this. The V gene is TRBV7-6, the J gene TRBJ2-1; 14 nucleotides line up with TRBD2. The CDR3 has 19 residues. Germline V gene sequence: CDR1 SGHVS, CDR2 FNYEAQ. CDR3 amino acids: CASSSGLAGGRRSYNERFF. In DNA, the CDR3 is TGTGCCAGCAGCTCAGGACTAGCGGGAGGCCGAAGATCCTACAATGAGCGGTTCTTC.

This rearrangement joins TRBV20-1 to TRBJ2-3; D ambiguous. CDR3 length: 14 residues. Germline V gene sequence: CDR1 DFQATT, CDR2 SNEGSKA (reference sequence). Trimming stripped 5 bases from V and 5 bases from J, with 17 bases between. The CDR3 nucleotides are TGCAGTGCTCCATCGGTCCGAGGAGAAGATACGCAGTATTTT. This sequence encodes CSAPSVRGEDTQYF.

This clonotype came up a few times. The chain uses TRBV28 and TRBJ2-5, with 10 nucleotides matching TRBD2. The J call may be faulty, since TRBJ2-1 better matches the DNA end. Germline V gene sequence: CDR1 MDHEN, CDR2 SYDVKM. CDR3 length: 15 amino acids. CDR3 residues: CASSPSASGGDEQFF. The CDR3 coding sequence is TGTGCCAGCAGCCCTTCGGCTAGCGGGGGCGATGAGCAGTTCTTC.

The gene calls are TRBV18 and TRBJ2-5, with 7 bases aligning to TRBD1. Germline values: CDR1 KGHSH, CDR2 LQKENI. V shed 4 bases and J 5 bases; nucleotides not matched to a gene: 7. CDR3 length: 14 amino acids. The CDR3 coding sequence is TGTGCCAGCTCACGACAGGGTCCCTGGGAGACCCAGTACTTC. Protein sequence: CASSRQGPWETQYF.

V gene TRBV20-1 combines with J gene TRBJ1-1, with no clear D. Trimming cost V 4 bases and J 0 bases, with 9 bases left between them. This CDR3 has 13 amino acids. Germline loops: CDR1 DFQATT, CDR2 SNEGSKA (reference sequence). The CDR3 here is CSAMVYLNTEAFF. The CDR3 nucleotides are TGCAGTGCTATGGTATACTTGAACACTGAAGCTTTCTTT.

The gene calls are TRBV5-1 and TRBJ2-2; 13 nucleotides line up with TRBD2. Germline V gives CDR1 SGHRS, CDR2 YFSETQ. This CDR3 region has 18 residues. The V segment lost 4 bases and the J segment 0 bases; nucleotides outside the gene matches: 6. CDR3: CASSPGLAGSSNTGELFF. In DNA, the CDR3 is TGCGCCAGCAGCCCGGGACTAGCGGGAAGTTCGAACACCGGGGAGCTGTTTTTT.

The chain is built from TRBV20-1 and TRBJ1-1, with TRBD1 matching 8 bases. V gave up 6 bases and J gave up 5 bases; unmatched junction bases: 11. The germline V gene has CDR1 DFQATT and CDR2 SNEGSKA (reference sequence). This CDR3 has 14 residues. Here the CDR3 reads CSATSGRGLTEAFF. CDR3 coding DNA: TGCAGTGCCACAAGCGGCAGGGGGCTTACTGAAGCTTTCTTT.

The rearrangement links TRBV5-1 to TRBJ2-7; a possible D gene is TRBD2 (5 bases). Germline values: CDR1 SGHRS, CDR2 YFSETQ. The CDR3 length is 16 residues. Trimming took 0 bases from V and 5 from J, leaving 18 bases between them. CDR3: CASSLVTPGSTNEQYF. The CDR3 nucleotides read TGCGCCAGCAGCTTGGTCACCCCGGGGTCCACTAACGAGCAGTACTTC. The complete variable domain, with remaining parts taken from reference TRBV5-1 and TRBJ2-7, reads KAGVTQTPRYLIKTRGQQVTLSCSPISGHRSVSWYQQTPGQGLQFLFEYFSETQRNKGNFPGRFSGRQFSNSRSEMNVSTLELGDSALYLCASSLVTPGSTNEQYFGPGTRLTVT.

V is TRBV18 and J is TRBJ1-3, with D tentatively TRBD1 (5 bases). Germline loops: CDR1 KGHSH, CDR2 LQKENI. V was clipped by 1 base and J by 2 bases, with 15 bases between them. CDR3 length: 17 amino acids. Here the CDR3 DNA reads TGTGCCAGCTCACCACTGCCCGAGGGGCAGGCTGGAAACACCATATATTTT. This translates into CASSPLPEGQAGNTIYF.